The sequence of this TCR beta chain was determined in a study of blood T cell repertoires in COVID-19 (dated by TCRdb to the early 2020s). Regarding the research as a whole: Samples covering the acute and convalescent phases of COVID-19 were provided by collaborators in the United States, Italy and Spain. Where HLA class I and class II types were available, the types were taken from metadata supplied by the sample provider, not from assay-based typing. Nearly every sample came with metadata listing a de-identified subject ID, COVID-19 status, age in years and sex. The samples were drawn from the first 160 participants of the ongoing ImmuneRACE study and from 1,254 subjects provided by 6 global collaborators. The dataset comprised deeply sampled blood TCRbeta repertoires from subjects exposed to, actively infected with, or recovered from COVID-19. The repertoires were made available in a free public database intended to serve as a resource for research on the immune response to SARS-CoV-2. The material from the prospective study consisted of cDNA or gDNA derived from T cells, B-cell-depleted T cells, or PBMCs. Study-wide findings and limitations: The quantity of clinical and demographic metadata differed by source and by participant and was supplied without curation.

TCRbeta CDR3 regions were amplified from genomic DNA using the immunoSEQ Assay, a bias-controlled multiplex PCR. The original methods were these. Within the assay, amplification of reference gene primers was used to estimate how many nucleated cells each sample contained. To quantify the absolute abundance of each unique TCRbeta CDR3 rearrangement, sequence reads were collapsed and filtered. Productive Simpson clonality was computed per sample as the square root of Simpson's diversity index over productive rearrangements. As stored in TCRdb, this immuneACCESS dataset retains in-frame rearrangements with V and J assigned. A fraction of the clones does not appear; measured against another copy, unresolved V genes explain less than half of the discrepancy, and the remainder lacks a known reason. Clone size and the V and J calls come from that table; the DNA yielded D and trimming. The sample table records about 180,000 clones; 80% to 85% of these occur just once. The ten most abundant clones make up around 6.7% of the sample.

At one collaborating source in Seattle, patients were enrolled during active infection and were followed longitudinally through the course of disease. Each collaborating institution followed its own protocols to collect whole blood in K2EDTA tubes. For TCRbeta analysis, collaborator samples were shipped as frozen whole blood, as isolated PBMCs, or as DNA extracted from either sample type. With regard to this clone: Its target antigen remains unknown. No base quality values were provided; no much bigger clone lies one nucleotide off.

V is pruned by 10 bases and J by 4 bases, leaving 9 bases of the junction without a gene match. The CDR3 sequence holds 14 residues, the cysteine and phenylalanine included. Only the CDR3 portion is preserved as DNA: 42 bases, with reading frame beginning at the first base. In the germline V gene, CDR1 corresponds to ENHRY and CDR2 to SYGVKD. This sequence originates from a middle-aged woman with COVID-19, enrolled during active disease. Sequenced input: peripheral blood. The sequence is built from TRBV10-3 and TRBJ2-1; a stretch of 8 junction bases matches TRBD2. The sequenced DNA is TGTGCCAGTAGTGGGACTAGTGATTACAATGAGCAGTTCTTC. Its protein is CASSGTSDYNEQFF.